The 27 T cell receptor beta chains below all came from one sample that was sequenced in a study of CXCR3-negative and CXCR3-positive naive CD8 T cells. Their antigens remain unidentified. Study-level findings and limits: CXCR3-positive naive cells had TRB CDR3s that were more hydrophobic than CXCR3-negative naive cells had.

Via 5' RACE with UMI labels, TRB cDNA libraries were prepared. Reprocessing the 5' RACE reads, TCRdb reports a single entry for every CDR3 protein and omits DNA. This repertoire comprises some 50,000 distinct CDR3 sequences; its ten largest clones make up approximately 0.52%. The sample taken for sequencing was naive CXCR3+ CD8+ T cells from blood. Documented subset: CD45RO-CCR7+CD27+CD95- naive CD8+ T cells expressing CXCR3 (TNR3+). Receptors originate from a human donor in good health. Some clones in this sample may be carry-over from other donors' samples.

This CDR3 reads CASSVGGAGGPNEQFF. J is TRBJ2-1 and V is TRBV9; TCRdb picks TRBD2, but there is no DNA to check that call. This CDR3 has 16 residues. The germline CDR1 and CDR2 sequences are SGDLS and YYNGEE.

This chain links TRBV14 with TRBJ1-4. CDR1 is SGHDN and CDR2 is FVKESK in the germline V gene. The CDR3 totals 15 residues. This CDR3 reads CASSQEGLSGEKLFF.

The rearrangement links TRBV7-9 to TRBJ2-2; TCRdb picks TRBD2, but there is no DNA to check that call. The CDR3 runs 14 residues. The germline V gene has CDR1 SEHNR and CDR2 FQNEAQ (reference sequence). The CDR3 is CASRGPANTGELFF.

The V and J genes are TRBV18 and TRBJ2-7; there is no DNA to check the TCRdb D call of TRBD1. CDR1 and CDR2 (germline): KGHSH, LQKENI. This CDR3 has 16 residues. The CDR3 sequence: CASSPVPGQKHYEQYF.

V gene TRBV9 combines with J gene TRBJ1-6. The germline gives CDR1 SGDLS, CDR2 YYNGEE. This CDR3 contains 15 residues. CDR3 protein: CASSVAGSYNSPLHF.

The rearrangement links TRBV19 to TRBJ1-1; checking the TCRdb D call of TRBD1 is not possible without DNA. The CDR3 totals 15 residues. Germline values: CDR1 LNHDA, CDR2 SQIVND (reference sequence). The CDR3 loop reads CASNLRGYMNTEAFF.

The CDR3 is CASRAGETQYF. The chain joins TRBV10-2 to TRBJ2-5; TCRdb indicates TRBD2, and absent DNA this call remains unverified. CDR3 length equals 11 residues. Germline CDR1 and CDR2: WSHSY and SAAADI.

CDR3: CASSFSMGRGFVDNEQFF. This chain joins TRBV7-9 and TRBJ2-1; lacking DNA, the TRBD1 call made by TCRdb goes unchecked. Per the germline V gene, CDR1 is SEHNR and CDR2 is FQNEAQ (reference sequence). The CDR3 runs 18 residues.

The rearrangement uses TRBV6-5 and TRBJ2-7; TCRdb returns TRBD2, unconfirmable since there is no DNA. Per germline, CDR1 MNHEY and CDR2 SVGAGI. The CDR3 consists of 14 residues. The CDR3 sequence is CASSLAGPFYEQYF.

This CDR3 reads CASSYSAFGNSGNTIYF. This chain connects TRBV6-6 to TRBJ1-3. This CDR3 has 17 residues. CDR1 is MNHNY, CDR2 SVGAGI, per germline (reference sequence).

The chain recombines TRBV11-2 with TRBJ2-1; the D gene TCRdb calls, TRBD2, cannot be checked with no DNA. CDR3 length: 19 residues. Germline assignment: CDR1 SGHAT and CDR2 FQNNGV. The CDR3: CASSRAGPMGFSSYNEQFF.

V is TRBV28 and J is TRBJ2-7; TCRdb outputs TRBD2, but without DNA this stays unchecked. The CDR3 extends over 14 amino acids. CDR1 MDHEN and CDR2 SYDVKM come from the germline V gene. The CDR3 region is CASRTPGLSYEQYF.

The gene calls are TRBV5-6 and TRBJ2-5; lacking DNA, the TRBD2 call made by TCRdb goes unchecked. This CDR3 comprises 14 residues. The germline V gene encodes CDR1 SGHDT and CDR2 YYEEEE. The CDR3 is CASSLGSGRETQYF.

The chain recombines TRBV4-2 with TRBJ2-3. Germline loops: CDR1 LGHNA, CDR2 YNFKEQ. This CDR3 contains 14 residues. CDR3 amino acids: CASSSNRVTDTQYF.

The V and J genes are TRBV5-1 and TRBJ2-7. The CDR3 runs 13 residues. CDR1 and CDR2 (germline): SGHRS, YFSETQ. The CDR3 here is CASSLPDHYEQYF.

The genes are TRBV7-9 and TRBJ2-1. From germline, CDR1 is SEHNR and CDR2 FQNEAQ (reference sequence). This CDR3 is 14 amino acids long. CDR3 sequence: CASSLTPDKDEQFF. The full variable domain, its missing parts supplied by reference TRBV7-9 and TRBJ2-1, is DTGVSQNPRHKITKRGQNVTFRCDPISEHNRLYWYRQTLGQGPEFLTYFQNEAQLEKSRLLSDRFSAERPKGSFSTLEIQRTEQGDSAMYLCASSLTPDKDEQFFGPGTRLTVL.

V gene TRBV6-2 or TRBV6-3 combines with J gene TRBJ2-1; TCRdb indicates TRBD1, and absent DNA this call remains unverified. Germline CDR1 reads MNHEY; CDR2 reads SVGEGT. The CDR3 contains 15 residues. The CDR3 loop is CASSYTDPGYNEQFF.

This chain links TRBV21-1 with TRBJ1-5; without DNA, the TCRdb call of TRBD1 cannot be checked. TRBV21-1 is deemed a pseudogene. The CDR3 covers 17 residues. The CDR3 here is CASSKPGTAHSNQPQHF.

CDR3 sequence reads: CSAEGLLSEKLFF. J is TRBJ1-4 and V is TRBV29-1. Per germline, CDR1 SQVTM and CDR2 ANQGSEA. The CDR3 runs to 13 residues.

The chain is built from TRBV12-3 or TRBV12-4 and TRBJ2-1; TCRdb selects TRBD1, and the lack of DNA leaves this call unchecked. The length of the CDR3 is 14 residues. CDR3 protein: CASSDPGGTGEQFF.

The chain has TRBV7-2 and TRBJ1-5. This CDR3 spans 17 amino acids. Per the germline V gene, CDR1 is SGHTA and CDR2 is FQGNSA. The CDR3 sequence is CASSLAYGRRNNQPQHF. The full variable domain, its missing parts supplied by reference TRBV7-2 and TRBJ1-5, is GAGVSQSPSNKVTEKGKDVELRCDPISGHTALYWYRQSLGQGLEFLIYFQGNSAPDKSGLPSDRFSAERTGGSVSTLTIQRTQQEDSAVYLCASSLAYGRRNNQPQHFGDGTRLSIL.

The chain carries TRBV12-3 or TRBV12-4 and TRBJ1-2; TCRdb proposes TRBD1, but this gene call is untestable without DNA. This CDR3 comprises 13 residues. The CDR3 sequence is CASTPPGIYGYTF.

The chain uses TRBV29-1 and TRBJ2-1. The length of the CDR3 is 12 residues. CDR1 is SQVTM and CDR2 is ANQGSEA in the germline V gene. The CDR3 loop reads CSVDRTYNEQFF.

This rearrangement joins TRBV2 to TRBJ1-2; there is no DNA to check the TCRdb D call of TRBD1. This CDR3 has 11 residues. Germline V gives CDR1 SNHLY, CDR2 FYNNEI. CDR3: CATPKGEGYTF.

The rearrangement links TRBV7-2 to TRBJ2-5; the D gene TCRdb calls, TRBD1, cannot be checked with no DNA. Germline V gene sequence: CDR1 SGHTA, CDR2 FQGNSA. This CDR3 contains 14 residues. The chain's CDR3 is CASSPGTGQETQYF.

V is TRBV3-1 and J is TRBJ2-7; TCRdb calls TRBD1, which cannot be checked without DNA. This CDR3 spans 14 amino acids. Looked up from germline, CDR1 is LGHDT and CDR2 is YNNKEL (reference sequence). The CDR3 here is CASSPRMWAYEQYF.

The chain employs TRBV7-9 and TRBJ2-2; the D call from TCRdb, TRBD1, cannot be confirmed without DNA. The CDR3 has 15 amino acids. Germline V CDR1 and CDR2: SEHNR, FQNEAQ (reference sequence). CDR3 loop: CASSEIGTGAGELFF.